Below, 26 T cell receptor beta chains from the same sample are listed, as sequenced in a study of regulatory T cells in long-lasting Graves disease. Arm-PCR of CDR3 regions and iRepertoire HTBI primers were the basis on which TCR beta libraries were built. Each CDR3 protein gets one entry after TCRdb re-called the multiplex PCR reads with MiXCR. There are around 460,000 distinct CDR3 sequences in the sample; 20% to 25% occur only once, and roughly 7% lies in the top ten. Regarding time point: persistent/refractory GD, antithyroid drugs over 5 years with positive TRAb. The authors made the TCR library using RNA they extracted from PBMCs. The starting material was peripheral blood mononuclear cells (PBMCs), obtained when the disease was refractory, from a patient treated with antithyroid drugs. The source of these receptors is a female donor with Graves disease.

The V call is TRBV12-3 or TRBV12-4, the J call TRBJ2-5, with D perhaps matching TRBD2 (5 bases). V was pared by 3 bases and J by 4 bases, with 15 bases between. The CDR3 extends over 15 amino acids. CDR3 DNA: TGTGCCAGCAGTTTTATCGGAGGAGGCTTAGAGACCCAGTACTTC. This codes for CASSFIGGGLETQYF.

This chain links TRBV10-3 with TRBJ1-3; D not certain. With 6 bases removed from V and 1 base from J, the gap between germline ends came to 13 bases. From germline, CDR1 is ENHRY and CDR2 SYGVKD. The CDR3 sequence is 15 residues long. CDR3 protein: CAISAGSSSGNTIYF. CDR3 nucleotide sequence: TGTGCCATCAGCGCCGGGTCCTCTTCTGGAAACACCATATATTTT.

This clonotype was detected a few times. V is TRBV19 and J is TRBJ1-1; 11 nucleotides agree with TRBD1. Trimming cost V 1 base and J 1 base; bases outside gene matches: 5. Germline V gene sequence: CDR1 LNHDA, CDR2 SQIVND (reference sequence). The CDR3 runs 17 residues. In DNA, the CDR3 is TGTGCCAGTAGTATAGGACCGGGACAGGGGGGGAACACTGAAGCTTTCTTT. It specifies CASSIGPGQGGNTEAFF. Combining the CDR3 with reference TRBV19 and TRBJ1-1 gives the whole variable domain DGGITQSPKYLFRKEGQNVTLSCEQNLNHDAMYWYRQDPGQGLRLIYYSQIVNDFQKGDIAEGYSVSREKKESFPLTVTSAQKNPTAFYLCASSIGPGQGGNTEAFFGQGTRLTVV.

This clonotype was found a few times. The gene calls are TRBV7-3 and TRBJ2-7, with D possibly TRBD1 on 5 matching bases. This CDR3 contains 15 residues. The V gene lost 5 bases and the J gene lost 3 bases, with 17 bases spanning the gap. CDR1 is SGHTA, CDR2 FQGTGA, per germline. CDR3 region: CASSRQTVPRYEQYF. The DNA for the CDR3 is TGTGCCAGCAGCCGACAGACAGTCCCCCGCTACGAGCAGTACTTC.

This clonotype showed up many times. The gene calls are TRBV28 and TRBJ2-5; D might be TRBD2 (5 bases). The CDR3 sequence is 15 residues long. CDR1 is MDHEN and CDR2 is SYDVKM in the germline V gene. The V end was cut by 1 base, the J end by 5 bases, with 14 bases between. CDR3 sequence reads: CASSLSPSGSETQYF. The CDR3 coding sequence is TGTGCCAGCAGTTTATCCCCCAGCGGCAGCGAGACCCAGTACTTC. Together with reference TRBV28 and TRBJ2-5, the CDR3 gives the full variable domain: DVKVTQSSRYLVKRTGEKVFLECVQDMDHENMFWYRQDPGLGLRLIYFSYDVKMKEKGDIPEGYSVSREKKERFSLILESASTNQTSMYLCASSLSPSGSETQYFGPGTRLLVL.

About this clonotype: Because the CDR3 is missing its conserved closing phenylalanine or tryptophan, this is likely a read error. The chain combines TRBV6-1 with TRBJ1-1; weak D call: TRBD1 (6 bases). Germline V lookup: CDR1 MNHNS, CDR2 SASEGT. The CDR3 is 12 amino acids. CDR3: CASNQGGTGAFL. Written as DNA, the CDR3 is TGTGCCAGCAACCAAGGGGGGACTGGAGCTTTCCTT.

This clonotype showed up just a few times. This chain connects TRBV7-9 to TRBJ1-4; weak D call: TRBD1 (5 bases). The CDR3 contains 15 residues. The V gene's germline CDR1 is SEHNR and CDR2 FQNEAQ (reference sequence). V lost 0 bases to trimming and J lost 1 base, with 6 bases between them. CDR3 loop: CASSLAGGTNEKLFF. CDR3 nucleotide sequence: TGTGCCAGCAGCTTAGCGGGGGGAACTAATGAAAAACTGTTTTTT. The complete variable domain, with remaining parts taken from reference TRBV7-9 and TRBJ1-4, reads DTGVSQNPRHKITKRGQNVTFRCDPISEHNRLYWYRQTLGQGPEFLTYFQNEAQLEKSRLLSDRFSAERPKGSFSTLEIQRTEQGDSAMYLCASSLAGGTNEKLFFGSGTQLSVL.

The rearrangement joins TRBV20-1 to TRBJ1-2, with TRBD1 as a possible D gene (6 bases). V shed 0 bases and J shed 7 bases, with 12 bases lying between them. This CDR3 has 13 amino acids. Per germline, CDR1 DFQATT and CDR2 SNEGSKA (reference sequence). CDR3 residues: CSARDLGGTGYTF. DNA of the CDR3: TGCAGTGCTAGAGATCTAGGGGGAACTGGCTACACCTTC.

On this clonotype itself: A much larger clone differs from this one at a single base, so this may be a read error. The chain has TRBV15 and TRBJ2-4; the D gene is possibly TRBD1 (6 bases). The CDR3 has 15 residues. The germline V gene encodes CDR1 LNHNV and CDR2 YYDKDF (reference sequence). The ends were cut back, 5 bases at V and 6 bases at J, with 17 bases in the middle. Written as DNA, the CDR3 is TGTGCCACCAGCCGGGGCAGGGGTCCGAGAAACATTCAGTACTTC. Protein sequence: CATSRGRGPRNIQYF. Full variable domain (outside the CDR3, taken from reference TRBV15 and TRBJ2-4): DAMVIQNPRYQVTQFGKPVTLSCSQTLNHNVMYWYQQKSSQAPKLLFHYYDKDFNNEADTPDNFQSRRPNTSFCFLDIRSPGLGDTAMYLCATSRGRGPRNIQYFGAGTRLSVL.

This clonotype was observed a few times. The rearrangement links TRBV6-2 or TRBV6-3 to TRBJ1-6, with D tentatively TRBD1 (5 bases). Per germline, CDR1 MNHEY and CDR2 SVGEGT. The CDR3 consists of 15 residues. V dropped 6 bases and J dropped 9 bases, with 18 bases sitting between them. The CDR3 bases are TGTGCCAGCAGCCGCGGCGGGGGGACCGGTTCACCCCTCCACTTT. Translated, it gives CASSRGGGTGSPLHF.

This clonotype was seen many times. CDR3 DNA: TGTGCCAGCAGTCAACTCGGGCTAGCAGACGAGCAGTTCTTC. This sequence encodes CASSQLGLADEQFF. This sequence joins TRBV12-3 or TRBV12-4 and TRBJ2-1, with D maybe TRBD2 (5 bases). The length of the CDR3 is 14 residues. The germline V and J ends were trimmed by 5 bases and 10 bases, with 18 bases remaining between them.

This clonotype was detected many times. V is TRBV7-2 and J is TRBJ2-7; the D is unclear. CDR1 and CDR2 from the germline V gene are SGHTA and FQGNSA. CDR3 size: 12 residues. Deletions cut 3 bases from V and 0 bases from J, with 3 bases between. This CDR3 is CASSFLSYEQYF. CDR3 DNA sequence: TGTGCCAGCAGCTTCCTCTCCTACGAGCAGTACTTC.

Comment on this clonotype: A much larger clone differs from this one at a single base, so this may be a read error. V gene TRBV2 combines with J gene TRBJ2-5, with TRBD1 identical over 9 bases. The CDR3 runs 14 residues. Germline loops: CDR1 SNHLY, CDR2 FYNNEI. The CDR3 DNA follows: TGTGCCGGCAGTGCGGGACAGGGCCTAGAGACCCAGTACTTC. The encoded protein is CAGSAGQGLETQYF.

DNA for the CDR3: TGTGCCAGCAGCTTAATAGGCCAAGTCTACGAGCAGTACTTC. Translation: CASSLIGQVYEQYF. The chain joins TRBV13 to TRBJ2-7; no reliable D call. Germline assignment: CDR1 PRHDT and CDR2 FYEKMQ (reference sequence). Trimming left V 2 bases short and J 3 bases short, with 11 bases between. The CDR3 is made up of 14 amino acids.

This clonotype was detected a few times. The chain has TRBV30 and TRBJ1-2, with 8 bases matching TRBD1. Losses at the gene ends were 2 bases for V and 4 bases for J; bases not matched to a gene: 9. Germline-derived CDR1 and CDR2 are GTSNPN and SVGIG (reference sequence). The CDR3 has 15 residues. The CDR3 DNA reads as TGTGCCTGGAGTCCCAATACAGGGGGTAGCTATGGCTACACCTTC. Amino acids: CAWSPNTGGSYGYTF.

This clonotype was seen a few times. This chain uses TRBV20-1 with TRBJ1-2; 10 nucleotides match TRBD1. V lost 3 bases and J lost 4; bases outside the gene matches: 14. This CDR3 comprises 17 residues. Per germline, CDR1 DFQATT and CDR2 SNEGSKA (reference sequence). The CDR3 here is CSASPTGGFLASYGYTF. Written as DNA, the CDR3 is TGCAGTGCTAGCCCGACAGGGGGCTTCCTTGCCTCCTATGGCTACACCTTC.

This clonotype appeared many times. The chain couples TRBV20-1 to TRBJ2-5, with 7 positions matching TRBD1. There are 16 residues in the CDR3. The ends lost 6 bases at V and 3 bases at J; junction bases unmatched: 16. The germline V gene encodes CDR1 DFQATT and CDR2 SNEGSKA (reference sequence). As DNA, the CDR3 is TGCAGTGCCAAATCTTACACCGGGACAGACAAAGAGACCCAGTACTTC. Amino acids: CSAKSYTGTDKETQYF.

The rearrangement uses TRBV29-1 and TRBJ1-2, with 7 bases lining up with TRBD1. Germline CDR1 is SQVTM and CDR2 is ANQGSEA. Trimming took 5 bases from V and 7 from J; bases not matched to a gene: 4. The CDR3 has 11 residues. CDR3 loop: CSVTRQGGYTF. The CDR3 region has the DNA TGCAGCGTTACTCGACAGGGTGGCTACACCTTC. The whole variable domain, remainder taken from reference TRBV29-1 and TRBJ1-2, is SAVISQKPSRDICQRGTSLTIQCQVDSQVTMMFWYRQQPGQSLTLIATANQGSEATYESGFVIDKFPISRPNLTFSTLTVSNMSPEDSSIYLCSVTRQGGYTFGSGTRLTVV.

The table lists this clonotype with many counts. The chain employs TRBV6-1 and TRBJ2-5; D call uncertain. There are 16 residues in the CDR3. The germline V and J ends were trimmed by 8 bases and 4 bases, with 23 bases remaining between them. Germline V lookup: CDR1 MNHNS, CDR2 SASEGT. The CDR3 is CASEKTSASPPETQYF. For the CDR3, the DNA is TGTGCCAGCGAGAAAACGAGCGCGAGCCCTCCAGAGACCCAGTACTTC.

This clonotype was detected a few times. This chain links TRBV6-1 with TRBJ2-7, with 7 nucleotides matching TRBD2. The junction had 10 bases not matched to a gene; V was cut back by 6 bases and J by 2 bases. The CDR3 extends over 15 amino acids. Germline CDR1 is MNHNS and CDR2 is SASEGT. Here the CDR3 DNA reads TGTGCCAGCAGGCTTTCTAGCGGAGGGGCCTACGAGCAGTACTTC. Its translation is CASRLSSGGAYEQYF.

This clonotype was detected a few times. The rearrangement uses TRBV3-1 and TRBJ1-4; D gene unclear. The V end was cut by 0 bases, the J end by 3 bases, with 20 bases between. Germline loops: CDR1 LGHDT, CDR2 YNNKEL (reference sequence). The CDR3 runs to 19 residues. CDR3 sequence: CASSQEGIRFGSANEKLFF. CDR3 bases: TGTGCCAGCAGCCAAGAGGGGATCCGCTTCGGGAGTGCTAATGAAAAACTGTTTTTT.

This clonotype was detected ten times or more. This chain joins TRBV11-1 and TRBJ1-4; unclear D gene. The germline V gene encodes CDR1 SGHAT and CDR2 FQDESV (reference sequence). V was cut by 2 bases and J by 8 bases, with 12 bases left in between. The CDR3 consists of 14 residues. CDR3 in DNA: TGTGCCAGCAGCTTATCGGACCACGGGGAAAAACTGTTTTTT. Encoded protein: CASSLSDHGEKLFF.

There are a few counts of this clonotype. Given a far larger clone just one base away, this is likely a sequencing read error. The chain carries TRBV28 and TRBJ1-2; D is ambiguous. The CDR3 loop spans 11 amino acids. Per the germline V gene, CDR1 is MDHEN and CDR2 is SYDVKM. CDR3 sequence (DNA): TGTGCCAGCAGTCAGAACTGTGGCTACACCTTC. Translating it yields CASSQNCGYTF.

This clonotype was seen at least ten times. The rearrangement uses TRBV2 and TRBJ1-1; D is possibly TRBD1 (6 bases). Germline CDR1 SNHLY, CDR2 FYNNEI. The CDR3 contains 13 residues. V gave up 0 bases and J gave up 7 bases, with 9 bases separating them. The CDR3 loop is CASSEASTGEAFF. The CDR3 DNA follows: TGTGCCAGCAGTGAAGCATCGACAGGTGAAGCTTTCTTT.

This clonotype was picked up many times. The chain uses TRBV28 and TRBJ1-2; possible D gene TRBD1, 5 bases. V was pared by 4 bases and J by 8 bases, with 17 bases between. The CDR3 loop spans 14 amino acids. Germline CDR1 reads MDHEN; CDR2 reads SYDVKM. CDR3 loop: CASSSLRGARGYTF. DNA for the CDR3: TGTGCCAGCAGTTCCCTGAGGGGCGCGAGGGGCTACACCTTC.

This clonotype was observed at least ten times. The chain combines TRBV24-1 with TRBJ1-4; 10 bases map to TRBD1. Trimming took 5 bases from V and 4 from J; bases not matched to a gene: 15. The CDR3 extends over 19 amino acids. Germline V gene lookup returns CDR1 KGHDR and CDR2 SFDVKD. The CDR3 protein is CATSAGQGVSQGGNEKLFF. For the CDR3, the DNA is TGTGCCACCAGTGCAGGACAGGGGGTATCTCAGGGCGGTAATGAAAAACTGTTTTTT.